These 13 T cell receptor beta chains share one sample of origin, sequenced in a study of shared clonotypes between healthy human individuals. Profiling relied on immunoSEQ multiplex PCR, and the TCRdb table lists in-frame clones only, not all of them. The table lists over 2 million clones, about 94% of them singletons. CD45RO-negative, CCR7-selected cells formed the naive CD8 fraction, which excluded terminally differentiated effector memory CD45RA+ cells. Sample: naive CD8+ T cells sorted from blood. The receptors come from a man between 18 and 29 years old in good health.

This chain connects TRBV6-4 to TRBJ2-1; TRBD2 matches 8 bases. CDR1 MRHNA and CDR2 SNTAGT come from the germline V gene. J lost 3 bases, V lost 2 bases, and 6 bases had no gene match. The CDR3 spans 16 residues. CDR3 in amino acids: CASSDAGAGGYNEQFF. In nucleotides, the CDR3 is TGTGCCAGCAGTGACGCAGGGGCGGGGGGCTACAATGAGCAGTTCTTC.

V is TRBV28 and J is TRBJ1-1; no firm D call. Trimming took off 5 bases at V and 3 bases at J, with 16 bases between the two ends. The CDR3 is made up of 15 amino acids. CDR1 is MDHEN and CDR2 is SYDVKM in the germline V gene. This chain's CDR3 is CASSQRGLRDTEAFF. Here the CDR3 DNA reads TGTGCCAGCAGTCAGAGAGGCTTACGGGACACTGAAGCTTTCTTT.

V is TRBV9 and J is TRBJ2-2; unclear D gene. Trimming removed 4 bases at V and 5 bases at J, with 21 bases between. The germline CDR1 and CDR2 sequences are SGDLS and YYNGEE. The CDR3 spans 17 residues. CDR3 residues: CASSSRNLGYGTGELFF. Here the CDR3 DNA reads TGTGCCAGCAGCTCGCGAAATCTAGGGTATGGGACCGGGGAGCTGTTTTTT.

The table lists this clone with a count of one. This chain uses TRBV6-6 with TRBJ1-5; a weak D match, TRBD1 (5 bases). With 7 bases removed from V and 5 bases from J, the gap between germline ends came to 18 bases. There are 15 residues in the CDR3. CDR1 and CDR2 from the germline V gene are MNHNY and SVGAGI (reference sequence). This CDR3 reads CASTSRVRGDQPQHF. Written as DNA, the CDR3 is TGTGCCAGCACTTCCAGGGTTCGAGGTGATCAGCCCCAGCATTTT.

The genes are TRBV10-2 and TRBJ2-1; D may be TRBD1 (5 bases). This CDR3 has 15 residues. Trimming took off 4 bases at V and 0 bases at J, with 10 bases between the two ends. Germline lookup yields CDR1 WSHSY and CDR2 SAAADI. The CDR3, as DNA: TGCGCCAGCAGTGTGGCAGGGAACTCCTACAATGAGCAGTTCTTC. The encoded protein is CASSVAGNSYNEQFF.

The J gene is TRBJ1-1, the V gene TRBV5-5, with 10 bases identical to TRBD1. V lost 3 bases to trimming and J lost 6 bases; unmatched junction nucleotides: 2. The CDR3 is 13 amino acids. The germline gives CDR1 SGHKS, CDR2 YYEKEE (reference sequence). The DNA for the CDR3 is TGTGCCAGCAGCTATGGACAGGGGGCTGAAGCTTTCTTT. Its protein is CASSYGQGAEAFF.

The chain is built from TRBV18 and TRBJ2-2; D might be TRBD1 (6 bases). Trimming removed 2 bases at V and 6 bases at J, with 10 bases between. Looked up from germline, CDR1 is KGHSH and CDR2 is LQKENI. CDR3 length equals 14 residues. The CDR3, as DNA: TGTGCCAGCTCACCAGTTAAGGGGGCCGGGGAGCTGTTTTTT. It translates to CASSPVKGAGELFF.

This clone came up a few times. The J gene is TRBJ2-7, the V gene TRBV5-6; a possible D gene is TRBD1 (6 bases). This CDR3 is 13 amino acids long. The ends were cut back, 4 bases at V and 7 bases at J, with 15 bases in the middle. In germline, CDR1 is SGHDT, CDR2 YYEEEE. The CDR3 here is CASSLQGGGEQYF. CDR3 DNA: TGTGCCAGCAGCCTACAGGGTGGCGGGGAGCAGTACTTC.

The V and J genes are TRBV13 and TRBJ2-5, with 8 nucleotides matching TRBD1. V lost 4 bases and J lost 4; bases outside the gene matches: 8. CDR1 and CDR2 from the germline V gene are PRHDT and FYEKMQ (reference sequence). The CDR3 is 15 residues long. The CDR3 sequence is CASSSDRGGAETQYF. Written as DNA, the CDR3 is TGTGCCAGCAGCTCCGACAGGGGCGGGGCAGAGACCCAGTACTTC.

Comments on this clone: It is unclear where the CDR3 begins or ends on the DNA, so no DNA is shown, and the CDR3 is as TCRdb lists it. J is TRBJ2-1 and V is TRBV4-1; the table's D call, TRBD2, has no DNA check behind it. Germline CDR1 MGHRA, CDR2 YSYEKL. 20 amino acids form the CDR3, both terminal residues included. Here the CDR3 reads CASSQDSTSGTFGAGFAKFF.

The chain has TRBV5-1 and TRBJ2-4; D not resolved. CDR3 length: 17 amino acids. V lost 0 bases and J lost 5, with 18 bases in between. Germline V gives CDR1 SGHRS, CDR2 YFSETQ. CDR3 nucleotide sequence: TGCGCCAGCAGCTTGGGGGCAGGTGCCCCTAGGGAAAACATTCAGTACTTC. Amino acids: CASSLGAGAPRENIQYF.

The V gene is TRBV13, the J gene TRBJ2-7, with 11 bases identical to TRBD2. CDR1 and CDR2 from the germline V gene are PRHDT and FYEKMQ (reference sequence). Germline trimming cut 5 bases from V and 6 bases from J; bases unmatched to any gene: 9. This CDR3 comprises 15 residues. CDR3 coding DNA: TGTGCCAGCAGCCCCTGGACTAGCGGGTCCGTCGAGCAGTACTTC. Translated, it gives CASSPWTSGSVEQYF.

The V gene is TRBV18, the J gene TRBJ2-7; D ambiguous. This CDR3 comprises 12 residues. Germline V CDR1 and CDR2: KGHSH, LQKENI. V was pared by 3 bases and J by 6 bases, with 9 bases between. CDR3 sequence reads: CASSPSYGEQYF. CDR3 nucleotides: TGTGCCAGCTCACCCTCGTACGGCGAGCAGTACTTC.